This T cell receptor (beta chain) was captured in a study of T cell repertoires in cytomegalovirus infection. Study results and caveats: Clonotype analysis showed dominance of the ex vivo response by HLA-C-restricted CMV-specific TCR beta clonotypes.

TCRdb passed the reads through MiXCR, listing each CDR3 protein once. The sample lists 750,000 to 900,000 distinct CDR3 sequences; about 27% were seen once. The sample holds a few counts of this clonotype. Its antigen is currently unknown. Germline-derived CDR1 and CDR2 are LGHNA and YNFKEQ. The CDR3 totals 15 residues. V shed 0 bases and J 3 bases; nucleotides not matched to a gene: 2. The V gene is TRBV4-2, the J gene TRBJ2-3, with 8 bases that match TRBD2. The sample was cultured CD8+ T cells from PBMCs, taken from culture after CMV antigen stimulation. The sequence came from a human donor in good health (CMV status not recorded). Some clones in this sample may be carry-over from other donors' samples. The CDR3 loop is CASSQDERGTDTQYF. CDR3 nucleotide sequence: TGTGCCAGCAGCCAAGATGAGCGGGGGACAGATACGCAGTATTTT.